The 15 T cell receptor beta chains below all came from one sample that was sequenced in a study of shared clonotypes between healthy human individuals. Sequencing used immunoSEQ multiplex PCR; TCRdb keeps in-frame clones, though not all of them. The sample shows about a million clones, about 75% of them seen only once. Specimen: memory CD4+ T cells sorted from blood. Subset noted: CD45RA-negative fraction. The receptors stem from a man aged 18 to 30 in good health.

This clone was found many times. The chain has TRBV5-6 and TRBJ1-3; D is uncertain. Trimming took 0 bases from V and 3 from J, leaving 10 bases between them. This CDR3 is 15 amino acids long. CDR1 and CDR2 (germline): SGHDT, YYEEEE. Here the CDR3 DNA reads TGTGCCAGCAGCTTGGCCCGGGGAAATGGAAACACCATATATTTT. Amino acids: CASSLARGNGNTIYF.

A note on this clone: This may be a read error: a much more frequent sequence differs by one nucleotide. This rearrangement joins TRBV7-2 to TRBJ1-1; D may be TRBD1 (6 bases). CDR3 length: 14 amino acids. Deletions cut 2 bases from V and 1 base from J, with 8 bases between. The germline V gene encodes CDR1 SGHTA and CDR2 FQGNSA. DNA for the CDR3: TGTGCCAGCAGCTTATCAGGGGCGAACACTGAAGCTTTCTTT. Translated: CASSLSGANTEAFF.

This chain joins TRBV6-1 and TRBJ1-5, with a tentative D call TRBD1 (5 bases). Germline CDR1 and CDR2: MNHNS and SASEGT. V was shortened by 3 bases and J by 9 bases, with 18 bases between the two germline ends. The CDR3 runs to 15 residues. CDR3 sequence reads: CASSDRARPDRPQHF. CDR3 nucleotides: TGTGCCAGCAGTGACAGGGCGAGGCCCGATCGGCCCCAGCATTTT.

The gene calls are TRBV15 and TRBJ2-1; tentatively, D is TRBD1 (5 bases). CDR1 is LNHNV, CDR2 YYDKDF, per germline (reference sequence). V was clipped by 0 bases and J by 4 bases, with 7 bases between them. The CDR3 runs 14 residues. CDR3 sequence: CATSRDAGYNEQFF. As DNA, the CDR3 is TGTGCCACCAGCAGAGACGCAGGGTACAATGAGCAGTTCTTC. Full variable domain (outside the CDR3, taken from reference TRBV15 and TRBJ2-1): DAMVIQNPRYQVTQFGKPVTLSCSQTLNHNVMYWYQQKSSQAPKLLFHYYDKDFNNEADTPDNFQSRRPNTSFCFLDIRSPGLGDTAMYLCATSRDAGYNEQFFGPGTRLTVL.

Only one count was recorded for this clone. This rearrangement joins TRBV27 to TRBJ1-4; D gene uncertain. The germline gives CDR1 MNHEY, CDR2 SMNVEV (reference sequence). The CDR3 covers 15 residues. Trimming pared 0 bases from V and 6 bases from J, leaving 11 bases between. In DNA form, the CDR3 reads TGTGCCAGCAGTTTATCAGCGGCGACTGATGAAAAACTGTTTTTT. It encodes CASSLSAATDEKLFF.

The chain recombines TRBV7-8 with TRBJ2-7; 8 bases are a match to TRBD2. Germline CDR1 is SGHVS and CDR2 is FQNEAQ. The CDR3 spans 14 residues. V shed 6 bases, J shed 1 base, and the junction held 5 bases outside the gene matches. The CDR3, as DNA: TGTGCCAGCAGAAACCGGGGGGGGTCCTACGAGCAGTACTTC. It is translated as CASRNRGGSYEQYF.

The chain joins TRBV6-1 to TRBJ1-2; the D is unclear. The CDR3 consists of 13 residues. V was clipped by 8 bases and J by 2 bases, with 12 bases between them. Germline V lookup: CDR1 MNHNS, CDR2 SASEGT. CDR3 bases: TGTGCCAGCGTTTTAGGAGGGAACTATGGCTACACCTTC. It translates to CASVLGGNYGYTF.

The V gene is TRBV2, the J gene TRBJ1-1; D is possibly TRBD1 (5 bases). In germline, CDR1 is SNHLY, CDR2 FYNNEI. This CDR3 is 15 amino acids long. V gave up 8 bases and J gave up 1 base, with 17 bases separating them. The CDR3 bases are TGTGCCAGCGGGGGGATTTTAGAAGGGAACACTGAAGCTTTCTTT. Its translation: CASGGILEGNTEAFF.

The chain joins TRBV11-2 to TRBJ2-3; no firm D call. This CDR3 is 14 amino acids long. Trimming took off 3 bases at V and 2 bases at J, with 9 bases between the two ends. Germline V lookup: CDR1 SGHAT, CDR2 FQNNGV. As DNA, the CDR3 is TGTGCCAGCAGCTTGGGCAGAACCACAGATACGCAGTATTTT. The encoded protein is CASSLGRTTDTQYF.

This clone has just one count. V and J are TRBV2 and TRBJ1-4; weak D call: TRBD1 (5 bases). Germline V lookup: CDR1 SNHLY, CDR2 FYNNEI. Between the trimmed V and J ends, which lost 9 bases and 8 bases, there was a span of 16 bases. This CDR3 is built from 13 residues. The CDR3 loop reads CASGKAGFEKLFF. The CDR3 DNA sequence: TGTGCCAGTGGTAAGGCAGGGTTCGAAAAACTGTTTTTT.

The chain is built from TRBV10-3 and TRBJ2-1; 11 bases are a match to TRBD2. CDR1 is ENHRY and CDR2 is SYGVKD in the germline V gene. CDR3 length: 14 residues. Unmatched junction bases numbered 7, after V lost 6 bases and J lost 9 bases. This CDR3 reads CAIRASGGQVEQFF. The CDR3 coding sequence is TGTGCCATCAGGGCTAGCGGGGGGCAGGTTGAGCAGTTCTTC.

The V call is TRBV30, the J call TRBJ1-1, with 11 nucleotides matching TRBD1. The length of the CDR3 is 14 residues. V gave up 7 bases and J gave up 7 bases; unmatched junction bases: 11. Germline CDR1 reads GTSNPN; CDR2 reads SVGIG (reference sequence). The CDR3 sequence: CASTGTGGIGEAFF. As DNA, the CDR3 is TGTGCCTCAACGGGGACAGGGGGAATCGGTGAAGCTTTCTTT.

CDR3 nucleotide sequence: TGCAGCGTTGAAGAAGGGACGGCCCCATCTGGGGCCAACGTCCTGACTTTC. It yields the protein CSVEEGTAPSGANVLTF. This sequence joins TRBV29-1 and TRBJ2-6; either TRBD1 or TRBD2 may supply D (5 bases each). The CDR3 length is 17 residues. Trimming shortened V by 0 bases and J by 1 base, and 13 bases separated the two germline ends. The germline V gene has CDR1 SQVTM and CDR2 ANQGSEA.

This sequence joins TRBV21-1 and TRBJ1-3; the D call of TRBD1 is as the table states it, not checked on the DNA. TRBV21-1 is a pseudogene. The CDR3 sequence is 16 residues long. CDR3 bases: TGTGCCAGCAGCGGCCGGGACAGGGGGCTAAGGAACACCATATATTTT. It yields the protein CASSGRDRGLRNTIYF.

The chain recombines TRBV5-6 with TRBJ1-2, with 9 bases matching TRBD1. CDR1 is SGHDT, CDR2 YYEEEE, per germline. After removal of 4 bases from V and 4 bases from J, the junction contained 8 bases not matched to a gene. The CDR3 is made up of 15 amino acids. The CDR3 loop is CASSMDRGSGYGYTF. The CDR3 DNA is TGTGCCAGCAGCATGGACAGGGGATCCGGCTATGGCTACACCTTC.